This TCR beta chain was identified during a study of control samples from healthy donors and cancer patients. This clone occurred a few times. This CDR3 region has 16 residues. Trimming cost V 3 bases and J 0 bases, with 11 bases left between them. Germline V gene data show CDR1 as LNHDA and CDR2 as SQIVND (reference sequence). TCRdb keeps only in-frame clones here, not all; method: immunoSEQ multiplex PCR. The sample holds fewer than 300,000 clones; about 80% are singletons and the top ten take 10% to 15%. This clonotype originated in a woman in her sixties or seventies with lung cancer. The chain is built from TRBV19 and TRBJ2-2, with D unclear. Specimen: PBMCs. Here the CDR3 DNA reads TGTGCCAGTAGTATTCTCTGGCGGACGAACACCGGGGAGCTGTTTTTT. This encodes CASSILWRTNTGELFF.